A single sample gave rise to the 10 T cell receptor beta chains below, sequenced in a study of T cells in Graves' hyperthyroidism and ophthalmopathy (dated by TCRdb to about 2019). Library generation was performed with multiplex PCR. Sequencing relied on an Illumina HiSeq 2000. TCR beta CDR3 regions were amplified from RNA transcripts. The first round of RT-PCR for the TCR CDR3 was performed with the HTBI primer set and the Qiagen OneStep RT-PCR kit. Starting from the raw public reads, TCRdb applied fastp trimming at Q25, assembled clones with MiXCR and retained in-frame beta chains. Here each entry gathers all rows of one CDR3 protein and keeps the most common genes and DNA. The sample has under 650,000 distinct CDR3 sequences on record, about 16% of them singletons. Over 3.5% of the sample lies in the top ten. The sequenced material came from blood. These receptors were obtained from a woman aged 25 to 39 with Graves' hyperthyroidism.

This clonotype has a count of ten or more. The chain has TRBV28 and TRBJ2-3; TRBD2 might be the D (5 bases). Trimming removed 8 bases from V and 4 bases from J, with 7 bases in between. The CDR3 extends over 11 amino acids. Germline lookup yields CDR1 MDHEN and CDR2 SYDVKM. The CDR3 is CASGRADTQYF. DNA for the CDR3: TGTGCCAGCGGGCGGGCAGATACGCAGTATTTT.

The table lists this clonotype with a few counts. The chain links TRBV13 to TRBJ2-7, with 9 positions matching TRBD1. With V trimmed by 6 bases and J by 2 bases, 14 bases remained unmatched. Per the germline V gene, CDR1 is PRHDT and CDR2 is FYEKMQ (reference sequence). There are 17 residues in the CDR3. The chain's CDR3 is CASSLTLGDRAPYEQYF. The CDR3 nucleotides read TGTGCCAGCAGTCTTACCCTGGGGGACAGGGCCCCCTACGAGCAGTACTTC. The full variable domain, its missing parts supplied by reference TRBV13 and TRBJ2-7, is AAGVIQSPRHLIKEKRETATLKCYPIPRHDTVYWYQQGPGQDPQFLISFYEKMQSDKGSIPDRFSAQQFSDYHSELNMSSLELGDSALYFCASSLTLGDRAPYEQYFGPGTRLTVT.

To note about this clonotype: A junction end diverges from the germline sequence, so it may reflect a read error. Here the CDR3 DNA reads TGTGCCAGCAGCAAAGGAGGCCTGACAGGGGGCACCGAGGAGCTGTTTTTT. Translated: CASSKGGLTGGTEELFF. J is TRBJ2-2 and V is TRBV5-6; 10 bases line up with TRBD1. The CDR3 has 17 residues. Germline values: CDR1 SGHDT, CDR2 YYEEEE.

This clonotype turned up a few times. The chain joins TRBV20-1 to TRBJ1-1; D unclear. Trimming pared 3 bases from V and 5 bases from J, leaving 10 bases between. The germline gives CDR1 DFQATT, CDR2 SNEGSKA (reference sequence). This CDR3 is built from 12 residues. The CDR3 DNA reads TGCAGTGCTAGTAACGGGCCGACTGAAGCTTTCTTT. This sequence encodes CSASNGPTEAFF.

This clonotype was counted at least ten times. The chain is built from TRBV12-3 or TRBV12-4 and TRBJ1-5; D gene uncertain. This CDR3 spans 14 amino acids. Trimming left V 2 bases short and J 4 bases short, with 9 bases between. In DNA, the CDR3 is TGTGCCAGCAGTTTATTCAGGACTAATCAGCCCCAGCATTTT. The encoded protein is CASSLFRTNQPQHF.

This clonotype appeared a few times. The chain uses TRBV5-5 and TRBJ1-1; D is possibly TRBD1 (5 bases). From germline, CDR1 is SGHKS and CDR2 YYEKEE (reference sequence). V was pared by 0 bases and J by 4 bases, with 16 bases between. The CDR3 is 16 residues long. The CDR3 region is CASSLASLRGGTEAFF. The CDR3 DNA follows: TGTGCCAGCAGCTTGGCCTCCCTGAGGGGAGGCACTGAAGCTTTCTTT.

This clonotype was picked up many times. The chain has TRBV6-1 and TRBJ1-1, with no clear D. Germline loops: CDR1 MNHNS, CDR2 SASEGT. The CDR3 is 13 amino acids. Deletions cut 5 bases from V and 6 bases from J, with 13 bases between. As DNA, the CDR3 is TGTGCCAGCAGTTCCTGGAACGGGGCTGAAGCTTTCTTT. This encodes CASSSWNGAEAFF.

In this sample, this clonotype turned up a few times. The chain joins TRBV27 to TRBJ1-6; D is ambiguous. Germline assignment: CDR1 MNHEY and CDR2 SMNVEV (reference sequence). There are 14 residues in the CDR3. Trimming left V 6 bases short and J 6 bases short, with 12 bases between. The CDR3 sequence: CASRLDRLNSPLHF. For the CDR3, the DNA is TGTGCCAGCAGACTGGACCGACTTAATTCACCCCTCCACTTT.

This clonotype was detected only a few times. CDR3 amino acids: CASSEAGGKNTGELFF. The CDR3 coding sequence is TGTGCCAGCAGCGAGGCTGGGGGGAAGAACACCGGGGAGCTGTTTTTT. The chain recombines TRBV28 with TRBJ2-2; TRBD2 is a possible D gene (6 bases). V gave up 6 bases and J gave up 1 base, with 15 bases separating them. CDR3 length: 16 amino acids. CDR1 MDHEN and CDR2 SYDVKM come from the germline V gene.

This rearrangement joins TRBV6-5 to TRBJ2-5; no clear D gene. Germline lookup yields CDR1 MNHEY and CDR2 SVGAGI. Trimming cost V 0 bases and J 3 bases, with 8 bases left between them. This CDR3 comprises 14 residues. The CDR3 DNA sequence: TGTGCCAGCAGTTACTCCGGGCCGAAAGAGACCCAGTACTTC. As protein: CASSYSGPKETQYF.